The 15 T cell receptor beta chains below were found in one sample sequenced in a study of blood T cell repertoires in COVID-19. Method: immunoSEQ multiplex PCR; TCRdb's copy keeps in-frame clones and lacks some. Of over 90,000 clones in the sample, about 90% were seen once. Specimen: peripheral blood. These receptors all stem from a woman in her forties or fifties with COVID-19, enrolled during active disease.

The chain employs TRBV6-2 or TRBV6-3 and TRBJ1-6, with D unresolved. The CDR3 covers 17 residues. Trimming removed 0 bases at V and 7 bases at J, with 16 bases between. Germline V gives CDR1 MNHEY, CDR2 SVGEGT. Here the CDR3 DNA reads TGTGCCAGCAGTTACTCGATAGCCACTCGATCAAATTCACCCCTCCACTTT. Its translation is CASSYSIATRSNSPLHF.

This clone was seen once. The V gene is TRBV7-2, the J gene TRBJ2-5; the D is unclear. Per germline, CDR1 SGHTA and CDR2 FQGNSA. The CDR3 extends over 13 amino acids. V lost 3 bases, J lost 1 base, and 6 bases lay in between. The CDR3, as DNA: TGTGCCAGCAGCTTTAGCACCCAAGAGACCCAGTACTTC. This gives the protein CASSFSTQETQYF.

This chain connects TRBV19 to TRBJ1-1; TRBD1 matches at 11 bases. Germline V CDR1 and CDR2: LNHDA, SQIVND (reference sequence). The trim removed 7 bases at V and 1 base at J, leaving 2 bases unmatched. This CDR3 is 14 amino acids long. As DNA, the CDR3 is TGTGCCAGTACCGGACAGGGGGCGAACACTGAAGCTTTCTTT. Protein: CASTGQGANTEAFF.

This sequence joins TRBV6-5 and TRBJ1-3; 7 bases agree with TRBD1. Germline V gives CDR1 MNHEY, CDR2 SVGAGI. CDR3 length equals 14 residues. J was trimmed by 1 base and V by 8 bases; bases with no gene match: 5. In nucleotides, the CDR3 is TGTGCCAGCGGACAACAGGGGTCTGGAAACACCATATATTTT. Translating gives CASGQQGSGNTIYF.

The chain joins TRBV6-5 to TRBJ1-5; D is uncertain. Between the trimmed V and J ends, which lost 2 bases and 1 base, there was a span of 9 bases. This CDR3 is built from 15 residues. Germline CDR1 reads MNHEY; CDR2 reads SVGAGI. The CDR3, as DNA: TGTGCCAGCAGTTACGGTCTCGGGAGCAATCAGCCCCAGCATTTT. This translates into CASSYGLGSNQPQHF.

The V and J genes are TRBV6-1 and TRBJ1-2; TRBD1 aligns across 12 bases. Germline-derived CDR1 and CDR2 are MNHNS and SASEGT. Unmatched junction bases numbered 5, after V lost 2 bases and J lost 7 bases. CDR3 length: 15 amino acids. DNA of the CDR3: TGTGCCAGCAGTGAACTTGGGACAGGGGGCAGTGGCTACACCTTC. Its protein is CASSELGTGGSGYTF.

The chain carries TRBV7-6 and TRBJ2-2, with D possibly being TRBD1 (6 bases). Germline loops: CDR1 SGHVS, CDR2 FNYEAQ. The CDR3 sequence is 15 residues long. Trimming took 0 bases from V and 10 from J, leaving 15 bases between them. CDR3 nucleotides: TGTGCCAGCAGCTTAGCGGACAGTCCTATATCGGAGCTGTTTTTT. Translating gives CASSLADSPISELFF.

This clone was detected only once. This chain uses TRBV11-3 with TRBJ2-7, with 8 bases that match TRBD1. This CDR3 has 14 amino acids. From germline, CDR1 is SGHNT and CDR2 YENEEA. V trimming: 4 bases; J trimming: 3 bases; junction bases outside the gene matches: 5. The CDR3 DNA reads TGTGCCAGCAGCTCCGGACAGGGTTTCTACGAGCAGTACTTC. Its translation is CASSSGQGFYEQYF.

The CDR3 DNA is TGTGCCAGCAGCTTAGGCAGGACAAGTTACGAGCAGTACTTC. It translates to CASSLGRTSYEQYF. The rearrangement joins TRBV7-8 to TRBJ2-7, with D possibly TRBD1 on 5 matching bases. CDR1 and CDR2 from the germline V gene are SGHVS and FQNEAQ. This CDR3 has 14 residues. Trimming cost V 1 base and J 4 bases, with 11 bases left between them.

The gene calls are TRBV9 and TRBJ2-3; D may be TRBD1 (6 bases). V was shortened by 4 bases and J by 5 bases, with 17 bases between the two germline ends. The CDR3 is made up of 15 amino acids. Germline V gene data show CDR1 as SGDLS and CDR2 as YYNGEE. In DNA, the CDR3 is TGTGCCAGCAGCCTCCGGGACACTGAGGTAGATACGCAGTATTTT. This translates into CASSLRDTEVDTQYF.

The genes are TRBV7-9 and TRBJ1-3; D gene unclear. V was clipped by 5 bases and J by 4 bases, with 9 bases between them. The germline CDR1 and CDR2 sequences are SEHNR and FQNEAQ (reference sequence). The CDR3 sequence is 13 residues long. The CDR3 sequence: CASSPPTGNTIYF. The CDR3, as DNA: TGTGCCAGCAGCCCCCCGACAGGAAACACCATATATTTT.

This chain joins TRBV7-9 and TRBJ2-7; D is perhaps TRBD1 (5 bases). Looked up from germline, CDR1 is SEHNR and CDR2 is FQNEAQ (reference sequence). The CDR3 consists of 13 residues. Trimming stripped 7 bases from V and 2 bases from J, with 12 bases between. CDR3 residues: CASTPSGPYEQYF. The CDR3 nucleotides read TGTGCCAGCACCCCCTCAGGGCCCTACGAGCAGTACTTC.

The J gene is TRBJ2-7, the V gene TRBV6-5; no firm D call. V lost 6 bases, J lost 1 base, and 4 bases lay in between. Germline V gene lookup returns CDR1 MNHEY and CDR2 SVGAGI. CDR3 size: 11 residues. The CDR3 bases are TGTGCCAGCAGCGGTTCCTACGAGCAGTACTTC. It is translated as CASSGSYEQYF.

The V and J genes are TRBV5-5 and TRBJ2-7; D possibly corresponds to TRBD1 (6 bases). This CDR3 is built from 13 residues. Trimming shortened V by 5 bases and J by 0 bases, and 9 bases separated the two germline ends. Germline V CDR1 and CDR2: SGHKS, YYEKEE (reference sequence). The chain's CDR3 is CASRQGVSYEQYF. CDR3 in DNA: TGTGCCAGCAGACAGGGCGTCTCCTACGAGCAGTACTTC.

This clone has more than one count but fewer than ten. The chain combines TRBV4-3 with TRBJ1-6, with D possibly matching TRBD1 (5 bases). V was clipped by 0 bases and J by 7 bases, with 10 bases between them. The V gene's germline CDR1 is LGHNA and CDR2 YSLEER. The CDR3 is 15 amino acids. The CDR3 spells CASSQDHRLNSPLHF. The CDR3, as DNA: TGCGCCAGCAGCCAAGATCACAGGTTGAATTCACCCCTCCACTTT.